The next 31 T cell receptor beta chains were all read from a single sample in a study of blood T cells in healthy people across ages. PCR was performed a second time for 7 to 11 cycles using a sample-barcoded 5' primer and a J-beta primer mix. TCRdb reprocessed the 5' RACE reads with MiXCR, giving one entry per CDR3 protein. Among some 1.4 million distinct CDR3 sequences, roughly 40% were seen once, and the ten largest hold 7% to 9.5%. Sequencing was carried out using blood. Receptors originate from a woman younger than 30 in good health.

The CDR3: CASRGEGWTEAFF. CDR3 in DNA: TGTGCCAGCAGGGGAGAGGGGTGGACTGAAGCTTTCTTT. The genes are TRBV28 and TRBJ1-1; the D gene is possibly TRBD1 (5 bases). Germline values: CDR1 MDHEN, CDR2 SYDVKM. Trimming took 6 bases from V and 5 from J, leaving 13 bases between them. CDR3 length: 13 amino acids.

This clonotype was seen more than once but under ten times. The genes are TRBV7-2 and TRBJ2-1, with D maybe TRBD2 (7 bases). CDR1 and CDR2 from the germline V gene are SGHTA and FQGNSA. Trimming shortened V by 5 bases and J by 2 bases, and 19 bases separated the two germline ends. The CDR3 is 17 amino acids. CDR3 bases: TGTGCCAGCAGCCCCCGGCCGGGGGGCAGTACCTACAATGAGCAGTTCTTC. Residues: CASSPRPGGSTYNEQFF.

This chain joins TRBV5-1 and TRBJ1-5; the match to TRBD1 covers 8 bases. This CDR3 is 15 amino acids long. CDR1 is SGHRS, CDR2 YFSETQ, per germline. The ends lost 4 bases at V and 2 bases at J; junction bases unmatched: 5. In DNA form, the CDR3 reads TGCGCCAGCAGCCAACAGGGGGATCGCAATCAGCCCCAGCATTTT. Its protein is CASSQQGDRNQPQHF.

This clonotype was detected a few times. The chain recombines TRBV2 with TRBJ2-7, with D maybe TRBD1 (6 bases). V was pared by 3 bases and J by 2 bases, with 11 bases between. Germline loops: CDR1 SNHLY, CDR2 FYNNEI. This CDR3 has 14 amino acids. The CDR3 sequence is CASSEVGDTYEQYF. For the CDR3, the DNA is TGTGCCAGCAGTGAGGTGGGGGACACCTACGAGCAGTACTTC.

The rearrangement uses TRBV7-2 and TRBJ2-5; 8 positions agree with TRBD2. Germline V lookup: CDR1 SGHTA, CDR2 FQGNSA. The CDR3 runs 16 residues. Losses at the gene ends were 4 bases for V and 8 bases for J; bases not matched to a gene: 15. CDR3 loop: CASSSLVDSGIRTQYF. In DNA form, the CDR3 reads TGTGCCAGCAGCTCTCTGGTTGATAGCGGGATCAGAACCCAGTACTTC.

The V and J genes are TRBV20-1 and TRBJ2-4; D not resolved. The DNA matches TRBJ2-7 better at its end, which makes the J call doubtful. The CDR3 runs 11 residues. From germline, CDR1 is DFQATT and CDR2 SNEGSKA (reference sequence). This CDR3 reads CSPSADYEQYF. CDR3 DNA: TGCAGTCCCTCGGCCGACTACGAGCAGTACTTC.

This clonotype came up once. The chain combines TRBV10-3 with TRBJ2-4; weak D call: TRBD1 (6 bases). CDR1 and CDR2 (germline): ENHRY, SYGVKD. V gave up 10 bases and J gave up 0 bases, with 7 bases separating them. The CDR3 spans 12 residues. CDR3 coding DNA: TGTGCCACACAGGGAGCCAAAAACATTCAGTACTTC. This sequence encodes CATQGAKNIQYF.

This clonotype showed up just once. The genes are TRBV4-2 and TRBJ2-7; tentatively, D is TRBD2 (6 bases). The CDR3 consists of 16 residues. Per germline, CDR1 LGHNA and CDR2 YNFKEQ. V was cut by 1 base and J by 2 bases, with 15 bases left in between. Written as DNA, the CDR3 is TGTGCCAGCAGCCAAGGGGCGGGACCCCCGACCTACGAGCAGTACTTC. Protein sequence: CASSQGAGPPTYEQYF.

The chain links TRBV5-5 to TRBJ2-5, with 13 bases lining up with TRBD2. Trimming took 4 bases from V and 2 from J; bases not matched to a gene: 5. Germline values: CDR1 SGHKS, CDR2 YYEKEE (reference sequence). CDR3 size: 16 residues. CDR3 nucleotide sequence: TGTGCCAGCAGCACCGGGACTAGCGGGACGCAAGAGACCCAGTACTTC. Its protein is CASSTGTSGTQETQYF. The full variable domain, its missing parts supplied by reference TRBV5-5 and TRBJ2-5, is DAGVTQSPTHLIKTRGQQVTLRCSPISGHKSVSWYQQVLGQGPQFIFQYYEKEERGRGNFPDRFSARQFPNYSSELNVNALLLGDSALYLCASSTGTSGTQETQYFGPGTRLLVL.

In DNA, the CDR3 is TGTGCCCCCCGGACTAGCGAGAACACCGGGGAGCTGTTTTTT. It encodes CAPRTSENTGELFF. The chain is built from TRBV2 and TRBJ2-2; 9 bases align to TRBD2. Germline CDR1 and CDR2: SNHLY and FYNNEI. Losses at the gene ends were 11 bases for V and 1 base for J; bases not matched to a gene: 5. This CDR3 has 14 amino acids.

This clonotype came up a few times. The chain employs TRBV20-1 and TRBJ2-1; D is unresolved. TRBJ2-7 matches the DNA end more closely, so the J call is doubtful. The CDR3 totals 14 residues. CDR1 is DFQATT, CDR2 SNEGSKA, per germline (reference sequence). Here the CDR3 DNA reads TGCAGTGCTGGAAGAGAGTTGTCCTACAATGAGCAGTACTTC. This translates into CSAGRELSYNEQYF.

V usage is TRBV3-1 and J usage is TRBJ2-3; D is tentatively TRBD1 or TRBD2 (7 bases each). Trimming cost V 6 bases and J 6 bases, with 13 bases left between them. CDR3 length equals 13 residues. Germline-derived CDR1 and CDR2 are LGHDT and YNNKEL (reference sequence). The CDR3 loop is CASRNQGGDTQYF. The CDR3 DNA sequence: TGTGCCAGCAGAAATCAGGGGGGGGATACGCAGTATTTT.

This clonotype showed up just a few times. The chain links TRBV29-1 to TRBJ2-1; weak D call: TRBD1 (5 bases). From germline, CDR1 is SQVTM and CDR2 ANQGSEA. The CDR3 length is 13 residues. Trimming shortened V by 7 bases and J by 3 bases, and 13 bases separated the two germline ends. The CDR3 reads CSAPLQDYNEQFF. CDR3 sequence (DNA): TGCAGCGCCCCCCTACAGGACTACAATGAGCAGTTCTTC.

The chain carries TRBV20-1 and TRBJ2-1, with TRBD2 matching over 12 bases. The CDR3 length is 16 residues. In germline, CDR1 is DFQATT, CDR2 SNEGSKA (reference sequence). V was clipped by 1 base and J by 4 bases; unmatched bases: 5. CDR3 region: CSARGTSGKLYNEQFF. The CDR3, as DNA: TGCAGTGCTAGAGGGACTAGCGGGAAATTATACAATGAGCAGTTCTTC.

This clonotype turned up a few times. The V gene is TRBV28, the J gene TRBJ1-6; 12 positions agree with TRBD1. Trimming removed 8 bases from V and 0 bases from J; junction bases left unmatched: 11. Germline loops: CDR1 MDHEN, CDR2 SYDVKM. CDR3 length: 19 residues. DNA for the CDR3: TGTGCCAGCGGCCTTCGGGACAGGGGGCGAGGCTCCTATAATTCACCCCTCCACTTT. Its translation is CASGLRDRGRGSYNSPLHF.

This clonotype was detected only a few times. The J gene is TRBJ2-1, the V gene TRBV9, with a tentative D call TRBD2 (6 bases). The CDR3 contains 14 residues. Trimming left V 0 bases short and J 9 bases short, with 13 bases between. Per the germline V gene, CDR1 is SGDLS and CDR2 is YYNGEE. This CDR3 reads CASSVGGGFAEQFF. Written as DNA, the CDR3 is TGTGCCAGCAGCGTAGGAGGAGGGTTCGCTGAGCAGTTCTTC.

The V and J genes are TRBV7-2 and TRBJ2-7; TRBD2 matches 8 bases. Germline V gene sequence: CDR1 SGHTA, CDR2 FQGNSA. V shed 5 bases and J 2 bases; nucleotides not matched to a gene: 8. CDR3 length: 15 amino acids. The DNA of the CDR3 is TGTGCCAGCAGCCCTAGCAGCGGGAGCCCCTACGAGCAGTACTTC. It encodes CASSPSSGSPYEQYF.

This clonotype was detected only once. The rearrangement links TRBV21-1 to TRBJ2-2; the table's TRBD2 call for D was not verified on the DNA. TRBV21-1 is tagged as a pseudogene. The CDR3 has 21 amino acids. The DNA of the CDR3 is TGTGCCAGCAGCAAACACCCGCTGACTAGCGGGAGACCGTCGAACACCGGGGAGCTGTTTTTT. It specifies CASSKHPLTSGRPSNTGELFF.

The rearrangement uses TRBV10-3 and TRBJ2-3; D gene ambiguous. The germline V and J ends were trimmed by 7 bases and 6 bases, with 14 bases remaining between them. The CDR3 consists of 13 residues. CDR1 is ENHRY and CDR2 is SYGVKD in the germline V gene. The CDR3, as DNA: TGTGCCATCATGGGCTTCGCGGAGGATACGCAGTATTTT. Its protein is CAIMGFAEDTQYF.

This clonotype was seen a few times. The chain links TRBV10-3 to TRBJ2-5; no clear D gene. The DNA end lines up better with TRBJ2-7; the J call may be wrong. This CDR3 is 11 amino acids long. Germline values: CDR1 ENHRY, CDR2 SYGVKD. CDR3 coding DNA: TGTGCCATCAGTGAGAACCGCGAGCAGTACTTC. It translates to CAISENREQYF.

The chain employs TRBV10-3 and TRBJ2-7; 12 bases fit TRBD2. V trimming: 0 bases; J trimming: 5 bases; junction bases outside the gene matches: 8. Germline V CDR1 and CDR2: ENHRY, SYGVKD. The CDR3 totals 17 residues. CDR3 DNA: TGTGCCATCAGTGAGTCCCGACTAGCGGGAGCCCGTCACGAGCAGTACTTC. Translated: CAISESRLAGARHEQYF.

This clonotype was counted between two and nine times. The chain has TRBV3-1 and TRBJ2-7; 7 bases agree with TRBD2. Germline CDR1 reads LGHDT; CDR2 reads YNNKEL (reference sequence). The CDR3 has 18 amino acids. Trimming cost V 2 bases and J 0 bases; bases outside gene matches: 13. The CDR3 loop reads CASSQTWGGPLSSYEQYF. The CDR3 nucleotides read TGTGCCAGCAGCCAAACCTGGGGAGGGCCTTTGAGCTCCTACGAGCAGTACTTC.

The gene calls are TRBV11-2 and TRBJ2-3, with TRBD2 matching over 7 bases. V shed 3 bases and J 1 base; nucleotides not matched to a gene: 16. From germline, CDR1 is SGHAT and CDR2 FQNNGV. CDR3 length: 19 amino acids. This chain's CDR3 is CASSLRALAAKRGTDTQYF. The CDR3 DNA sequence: TGTGCCAGCAGCTTGAGGGCCCTAGCGGCTAAACGGGGCACAGATACGCAGTATTTT. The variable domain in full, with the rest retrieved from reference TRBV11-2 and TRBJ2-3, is EAGVAQSPRYKIIEKRQSVAFWCNPISGHATLYWYQQILGQGPKLLIQFQNNGVVDDSQLPKDRFSAERLKGVDSTLKIQPAKLEDSAVYLCASSLRALAAKRGTDTQYFGPGTRLTVL.

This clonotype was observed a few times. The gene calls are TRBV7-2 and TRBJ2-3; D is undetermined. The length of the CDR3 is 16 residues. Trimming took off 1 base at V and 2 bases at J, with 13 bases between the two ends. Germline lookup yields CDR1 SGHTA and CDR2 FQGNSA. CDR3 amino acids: CASSLVDRVYTDTQYF. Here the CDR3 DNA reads TGTGCCAGCAGCTTAGTGGATAGGGTTTACACAGATACGCAGTATTTT.

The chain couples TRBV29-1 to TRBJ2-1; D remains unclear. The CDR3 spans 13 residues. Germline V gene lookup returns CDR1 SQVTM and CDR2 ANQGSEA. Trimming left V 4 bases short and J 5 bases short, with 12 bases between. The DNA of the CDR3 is TGCAGCGTTGTGGACCAGTTAAACAATGAGCAGTTCTTC. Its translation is CSVVDQLNNEQFF.

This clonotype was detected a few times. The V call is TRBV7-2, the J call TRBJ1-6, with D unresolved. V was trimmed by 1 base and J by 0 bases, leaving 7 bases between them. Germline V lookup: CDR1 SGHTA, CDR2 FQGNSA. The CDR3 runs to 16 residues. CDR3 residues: CASSLDSSSYNSPLHF. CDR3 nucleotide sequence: TGTGCCAGCAGCTTAGACAGTAGCTCCTATAATTCACCCCTCCACTTT.

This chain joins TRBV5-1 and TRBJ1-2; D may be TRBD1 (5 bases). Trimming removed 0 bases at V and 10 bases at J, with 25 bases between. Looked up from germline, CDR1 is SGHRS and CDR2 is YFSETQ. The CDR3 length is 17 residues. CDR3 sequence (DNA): TGCGCCAGCAGCTTGGTTCCGTTTCAGGGTTTGGGAGTCTTCTACACCTTC. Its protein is CASSLVPFQGLGVFYTF.

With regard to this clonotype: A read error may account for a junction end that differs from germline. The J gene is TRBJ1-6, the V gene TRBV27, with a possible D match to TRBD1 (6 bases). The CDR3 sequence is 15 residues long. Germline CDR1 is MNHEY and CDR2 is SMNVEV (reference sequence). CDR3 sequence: CASTRGGHYNSPPHF. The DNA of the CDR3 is TGTGCCAGCACTCGTGGGGGCCACTATAATTCACCCCCCCACTTT.

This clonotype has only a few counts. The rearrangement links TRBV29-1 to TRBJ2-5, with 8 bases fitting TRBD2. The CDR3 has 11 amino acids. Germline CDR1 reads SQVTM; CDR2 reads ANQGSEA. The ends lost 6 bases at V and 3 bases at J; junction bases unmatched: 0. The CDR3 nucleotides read TGCAGCGTACTAGCGGAAGAGACCCAGTACTTC. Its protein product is CSVLAEETQYF.

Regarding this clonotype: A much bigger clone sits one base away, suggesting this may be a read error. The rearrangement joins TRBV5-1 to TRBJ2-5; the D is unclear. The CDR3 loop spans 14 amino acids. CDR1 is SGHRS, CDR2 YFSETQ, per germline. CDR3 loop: CAGSQPGLGETQYF. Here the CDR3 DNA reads TGCGCCGGCAGCCAACCGGGCCTGGGTGAGACCCAGTACTTC.

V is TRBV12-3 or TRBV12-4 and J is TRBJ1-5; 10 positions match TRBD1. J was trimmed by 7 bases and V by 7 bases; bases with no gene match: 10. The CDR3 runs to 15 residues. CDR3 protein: CASINTRQGAQPQHF. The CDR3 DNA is TGTGCCAGCATTAACACCAGACAGGGGGCCCAGCCCCAGCATTTT.